This TCR beta chain was observed in a study of blood T cell repertoires in COVID-19. The overall study: Samples representing acute and convalescent COVID-19 were sourced from the United States, Italy and Spain. From T cells, B-cell-depleted T cells, or PBMCs came the material, which was cDNA or gDNA.

The germline V gene has CDR1 LGHDT and CDR2 YNNKEL (reference sequence). There are 17 residues in the CDR3. V lost 0 bases and J lost 3; bases outside the gene matches: 8. Per the study methods: Estimation of nucleated cell counts was performed using reference gene primer amplification. Some clones are missing from TCRdb's copy, which holds only in-frame ones; the method was immunoSEQ multiplex PCR. The V and J calls and clone size are taken from that table; D and trimming were inferred from the DNA. The sample records 90,000 or so clones, about 91% being singletons. Sequenced sample: peripheral blood. The clonotype was recovered from a human donor with active COVID-19. The donor label of this sample is uncertain. The J gene is TRBJ2-7, the V gene TRBV3-1 (or the pseudogene TRBV3-2); 10 positions agree with TRBD2. The CDR3 loop reads CASSQDPLAGVLYEQYF. The CDR3 nucleotides read TGTGCCAGCAGCCAAGATCCCCTAGCGGGGGTCCTCTACGAGCAGTACTTC.